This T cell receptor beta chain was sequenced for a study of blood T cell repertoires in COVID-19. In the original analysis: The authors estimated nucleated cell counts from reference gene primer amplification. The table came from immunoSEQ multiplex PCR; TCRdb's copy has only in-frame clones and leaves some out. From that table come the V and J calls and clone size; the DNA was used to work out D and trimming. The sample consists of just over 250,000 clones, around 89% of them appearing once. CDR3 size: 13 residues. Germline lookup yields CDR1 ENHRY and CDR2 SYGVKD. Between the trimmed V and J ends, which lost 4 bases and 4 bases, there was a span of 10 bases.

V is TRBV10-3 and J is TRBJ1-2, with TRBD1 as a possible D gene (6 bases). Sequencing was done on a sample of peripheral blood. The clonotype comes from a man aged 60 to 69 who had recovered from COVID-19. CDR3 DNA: TGTGCCATCAGTGTGGGGGCCGCCTATGGCTACACCTTC. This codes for CAISVGAAYGYTF.